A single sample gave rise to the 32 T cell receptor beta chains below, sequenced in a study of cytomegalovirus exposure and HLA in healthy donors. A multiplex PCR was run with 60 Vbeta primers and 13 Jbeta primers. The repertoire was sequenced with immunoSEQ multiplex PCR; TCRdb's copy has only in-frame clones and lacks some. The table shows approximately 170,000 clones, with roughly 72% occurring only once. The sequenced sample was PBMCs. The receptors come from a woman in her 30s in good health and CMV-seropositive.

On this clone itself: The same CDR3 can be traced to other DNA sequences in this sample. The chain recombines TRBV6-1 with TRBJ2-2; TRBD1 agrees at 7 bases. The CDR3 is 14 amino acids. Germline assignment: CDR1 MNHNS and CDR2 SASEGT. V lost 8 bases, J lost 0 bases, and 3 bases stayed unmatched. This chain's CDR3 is CASPGTANTGELFF. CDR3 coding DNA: TGTGCCAGCCCCGGGACAGCGAACACCGGGGAGCTGTTTTTT.

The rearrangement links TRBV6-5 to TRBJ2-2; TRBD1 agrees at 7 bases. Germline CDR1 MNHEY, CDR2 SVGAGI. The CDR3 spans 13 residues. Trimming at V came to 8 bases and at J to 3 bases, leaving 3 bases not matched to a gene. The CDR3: CASGTGDTGELFF. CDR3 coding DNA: TGTGCCAGCGGAACAGGGGACACCGGGGAGCTGTTTTTT.

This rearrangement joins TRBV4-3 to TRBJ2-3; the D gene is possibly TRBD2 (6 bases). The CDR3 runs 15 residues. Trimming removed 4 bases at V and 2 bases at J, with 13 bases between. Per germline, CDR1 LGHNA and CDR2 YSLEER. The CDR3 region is CASSRGVGVTDTQYF. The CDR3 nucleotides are TGCGCCAGCAGCCGGGGGGTGGGAGTCACAGATACGCAGTATTTT.

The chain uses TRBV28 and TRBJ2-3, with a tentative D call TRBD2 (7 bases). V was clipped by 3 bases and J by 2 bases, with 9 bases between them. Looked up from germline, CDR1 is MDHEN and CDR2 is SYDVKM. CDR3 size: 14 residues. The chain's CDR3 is CASSFGGPTDTQYF. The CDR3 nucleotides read TGTGCCAGCAGTTTCGGGGGGCCCACAGATACGCAGTATTTT. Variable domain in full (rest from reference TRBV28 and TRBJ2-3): DVKVTQSSRYLVKRTGEKVFLECVQDMDHENMFWYRQDPGLGLRLIYFSYDVKMKEKGDIPEGYSVSREKKERFSLILESASTNQTSMYLCASSFGGPTDTQYFGPGTRLTVL.

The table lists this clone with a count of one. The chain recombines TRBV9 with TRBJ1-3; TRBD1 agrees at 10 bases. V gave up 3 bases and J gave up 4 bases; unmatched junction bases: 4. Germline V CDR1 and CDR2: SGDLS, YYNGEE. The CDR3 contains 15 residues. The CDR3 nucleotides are TGTGCCAGCAGCGGGGGACAGGGGAAGGGAAACACCATATATTTT. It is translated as CASSGGQGKGNTIYF.

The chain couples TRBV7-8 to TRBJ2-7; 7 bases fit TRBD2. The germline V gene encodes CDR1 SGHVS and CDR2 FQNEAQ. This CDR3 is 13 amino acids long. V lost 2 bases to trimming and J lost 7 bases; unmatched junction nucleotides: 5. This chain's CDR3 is CASSLLQGGEQYF. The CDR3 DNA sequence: TGTGCCAGCAGCTTATTGCAGGGAGGGGAGCAGTACTTC.

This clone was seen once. The CDR3 nucleotides read TGCAGTGCTAGAGTGACGGGGGAGCAGTTCTTC. Amino acids: CSARVTGEQFF. The V gene is TRBV20-1, the J gene TRBJ2-1; a possible D gene is TRBD2 (5 bases). Per germline, CDR1 DFQATT and CDR2 SNEGSKA (reference sequence). V was trimmed by 1 base and J by 10 bases, leaving 8 bases between them. The CDR3 totals 11 residues.

The CDR3 coding sequence is TGCGCCAGCAGCTTGGAACAGATTCAAGAGACCCAGTACTTC. Translating it yields CASSLEQIQETQYF. The J gene is TRBJ2-5, the V gene TRBV5-1, with D unresolved. Germline CDR1 reads SGHRS; CDR2 reads YFSETQ. V lost 0 bases and J 2 bases, leaving 8 bases between the germline ends. The CDR3 length is 14 residues.

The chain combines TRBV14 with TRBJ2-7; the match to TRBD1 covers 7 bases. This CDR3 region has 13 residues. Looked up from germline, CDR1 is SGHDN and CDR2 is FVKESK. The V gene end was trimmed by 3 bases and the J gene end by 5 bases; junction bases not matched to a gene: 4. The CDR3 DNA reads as TGTGCCAGCAGCCATCGGACAGGAAACGAGCAGTACTTC. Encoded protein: CASSHRTGNEQYF.

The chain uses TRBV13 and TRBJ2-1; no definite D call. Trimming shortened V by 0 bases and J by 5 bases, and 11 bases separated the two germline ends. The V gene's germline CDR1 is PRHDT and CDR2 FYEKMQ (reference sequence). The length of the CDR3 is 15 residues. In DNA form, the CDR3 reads TGTGCCAGCAGCTTAGGCCGTCACTTCAACAATGAGCAGTTCTTC. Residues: CASSLGRHFNNEQFF. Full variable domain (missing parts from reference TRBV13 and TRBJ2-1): AAGVIQSPRHLIKEKRETATLKCYPIPRHDTVYWYQQGPGQDPQFLISFYEKMQSDKGSIPDRFSAQQFSDYHSELNMSSLELGDSALYFCASSLGRHFNNEQFFGPGTRLTVL.

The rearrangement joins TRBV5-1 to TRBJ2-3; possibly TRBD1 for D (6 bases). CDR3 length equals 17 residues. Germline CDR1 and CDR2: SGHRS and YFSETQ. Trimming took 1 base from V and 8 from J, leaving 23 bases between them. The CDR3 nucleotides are TGCGCCAGCAGCTTGTTCCACGGGACATCCTTTCCAGGTACGCAGTATTTT. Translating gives CASSLFHGTSFPGTQYF. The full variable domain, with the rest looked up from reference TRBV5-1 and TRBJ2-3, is KAGVTQTPRYLIKTRGQQVTLSCSPISGHRSVSWYQQTPGQGLQFLFEYFSETQRNKGNFPGRFSGRQFSNSRSEMNVSTLELGDSALYLCASSLFHGTSFPGTQYFGPGTRLTVL.

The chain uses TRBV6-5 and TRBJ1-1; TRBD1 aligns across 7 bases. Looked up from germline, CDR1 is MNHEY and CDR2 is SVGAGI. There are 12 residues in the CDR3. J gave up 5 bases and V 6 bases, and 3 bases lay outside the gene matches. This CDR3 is CASRARGTEAFF. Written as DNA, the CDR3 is TGTGCCAGCAGGGCCAGGGGGACTGAAGCTTTCTTT.

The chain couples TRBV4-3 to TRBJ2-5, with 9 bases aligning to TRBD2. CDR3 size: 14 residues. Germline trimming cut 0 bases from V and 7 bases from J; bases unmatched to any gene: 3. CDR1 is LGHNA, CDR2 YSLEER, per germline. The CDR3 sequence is CASSQDPLAGTQYF. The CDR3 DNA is TGCGCCAGCAGCCAAGATCCACTAGCGGGGACCCAGTACTTC.

CDR3 loop: CASSRDRDSLWGYTF. CDR3 DNA: TGCGCCAGCAGCCGAGACAGGGACAGCCTATGGGGCTACACCTTC. The V and J genes are TRBV5-1 and TRBJ1-2, with 7 bases identical to TRBD1. The ends lost 4 bases at V and 8 bases at J; junction bases unmatched: 14. Germline CDR1 SGHRS, CDR2 YFSETQ. The length of the CDR3 is 15 residues.

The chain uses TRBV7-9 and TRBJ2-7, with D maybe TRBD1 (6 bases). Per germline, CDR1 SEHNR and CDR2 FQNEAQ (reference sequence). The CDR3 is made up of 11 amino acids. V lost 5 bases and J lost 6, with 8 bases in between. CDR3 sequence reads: CASSPGAEQYF. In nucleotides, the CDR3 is TGTGCCAGCAGCCCAGGGGCCGAGCAGTACTTC. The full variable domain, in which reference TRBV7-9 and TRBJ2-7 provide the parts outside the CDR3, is DTGVSQNPRHKITKRGQNVTFRCDPISEHNRLYWYRQTLGQGPEFLTYFQNEAQLEKSRLLSDRFSAERPKGSFSTLEIQRTEQGDSAMYLCASSPGAEQYFGPGTRLTVT.

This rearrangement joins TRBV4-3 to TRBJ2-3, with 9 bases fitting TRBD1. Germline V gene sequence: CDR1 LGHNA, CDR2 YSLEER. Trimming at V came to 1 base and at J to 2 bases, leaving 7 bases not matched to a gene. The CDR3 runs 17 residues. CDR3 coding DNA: TGCGCCAGCAGCCAAGGGGCGACAGGGGGTGCCACAGATACGCAGTATTTT. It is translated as CASSQGATGGATDTQYF.

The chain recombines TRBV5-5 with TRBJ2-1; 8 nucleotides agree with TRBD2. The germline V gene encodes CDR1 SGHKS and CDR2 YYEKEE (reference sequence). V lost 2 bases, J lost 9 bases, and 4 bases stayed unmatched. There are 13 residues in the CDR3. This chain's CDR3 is CASSFGGGSEQFF. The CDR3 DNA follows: TGTGCCAGCAGCTTCGGGGGGGGAAGTGAGCAGTTCTTC.

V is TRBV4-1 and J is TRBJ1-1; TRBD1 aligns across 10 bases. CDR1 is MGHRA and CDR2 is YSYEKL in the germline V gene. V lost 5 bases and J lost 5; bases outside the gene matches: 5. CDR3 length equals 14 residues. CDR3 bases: TGCGCCAGCAGCGAGGGACAGGGGTGGACTGAAGCTTTCTTT. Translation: CASSEGQGWTEAFF.

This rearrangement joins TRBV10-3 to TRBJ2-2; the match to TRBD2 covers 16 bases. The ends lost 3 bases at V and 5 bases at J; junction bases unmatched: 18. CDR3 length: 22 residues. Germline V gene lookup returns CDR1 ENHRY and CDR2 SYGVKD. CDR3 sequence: CAISDLKPGTSGRARVTGELFF. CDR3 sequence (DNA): TGTGCCATCAGTGACCTAAAACCCGGGACTAGCGGGAGGGCCAGGGTAACCGGGGAGCTGTTTTTT.

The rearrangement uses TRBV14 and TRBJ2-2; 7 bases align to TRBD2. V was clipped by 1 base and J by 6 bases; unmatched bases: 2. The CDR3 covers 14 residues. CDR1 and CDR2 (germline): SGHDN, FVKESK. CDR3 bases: TGTGCCAGCAGCCAAGTCCGGGGGGCCGGGGAGCTGTTTTTT. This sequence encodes CASSQVRGAGELFF. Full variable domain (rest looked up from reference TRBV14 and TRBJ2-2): EAGVTQFPSHSVIEKGQTVTLRCDPISGHDNLYWYRRVMGKEIKFLLHFVKESKQDESGMPNNRFLAERTGGTYSTLKVQPAELEDSGVYFCASSQVRGAGELFFGEGSRLTVL.

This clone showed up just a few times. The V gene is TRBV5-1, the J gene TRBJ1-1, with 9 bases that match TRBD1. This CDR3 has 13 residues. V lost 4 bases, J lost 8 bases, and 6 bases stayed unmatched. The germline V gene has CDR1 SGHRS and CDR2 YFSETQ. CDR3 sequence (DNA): TGCGCCAGCAGCCCGGGGACAGGGAGGGAAGCTTTCTTT. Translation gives CASSPGTGREAFF.

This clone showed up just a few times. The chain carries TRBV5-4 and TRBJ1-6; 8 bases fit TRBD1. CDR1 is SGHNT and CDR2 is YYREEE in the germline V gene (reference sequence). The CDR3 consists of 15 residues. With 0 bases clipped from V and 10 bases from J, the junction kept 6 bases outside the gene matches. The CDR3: CASSLEFRGRSPLHF. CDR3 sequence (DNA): TGTGCCAGCAGCTTGGAGTTCAGGGGGCGGTCACCCCTCCACTTT.

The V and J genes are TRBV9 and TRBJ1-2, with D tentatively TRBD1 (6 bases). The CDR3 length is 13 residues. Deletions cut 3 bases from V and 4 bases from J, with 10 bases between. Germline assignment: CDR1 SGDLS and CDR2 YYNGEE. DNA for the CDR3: TGTGCCAGCAGCGGATCAGGGGCCTATGGCTACACCTTC. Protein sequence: CASSGSGAYGYTF.

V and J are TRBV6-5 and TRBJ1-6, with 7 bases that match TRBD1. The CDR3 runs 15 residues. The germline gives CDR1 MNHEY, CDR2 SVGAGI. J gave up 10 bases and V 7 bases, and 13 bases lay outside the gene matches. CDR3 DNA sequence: TGTGCCAGCATGATGGCGACAGGGACGGGATCACCCCTCCACTTT. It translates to CASMMATGTGSPLHF.

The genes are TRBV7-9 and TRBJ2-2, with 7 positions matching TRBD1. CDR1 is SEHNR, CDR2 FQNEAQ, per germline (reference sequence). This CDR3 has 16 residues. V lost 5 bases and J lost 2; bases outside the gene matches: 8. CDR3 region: CASSPTGTVNTGELFF. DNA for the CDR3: TGTGCCAGCAGCCCTACCGGGACAGTAAACACCGGGGAGCTGTTTTTT. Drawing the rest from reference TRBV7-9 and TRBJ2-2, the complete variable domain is DTGVSQNPRHKITKRGQNVTFRCDPISEHNRLYWYRQTLGQGPEFLTYFQNEAQLEKSRLLSDRFSAERPKGSFSTLEIQRTEQGDSAMYLCASSPTGTVNTGELFFGEGSRLTVL.

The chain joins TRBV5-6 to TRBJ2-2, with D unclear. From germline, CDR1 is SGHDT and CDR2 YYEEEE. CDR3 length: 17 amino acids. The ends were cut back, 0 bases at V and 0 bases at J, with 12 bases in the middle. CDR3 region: CASSLALRSSNTGELFF. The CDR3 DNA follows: TGTGCCAGCAGCTTGGCCTTACGTAGTTCGAACACCGGGGAGCTGTTTTTT.

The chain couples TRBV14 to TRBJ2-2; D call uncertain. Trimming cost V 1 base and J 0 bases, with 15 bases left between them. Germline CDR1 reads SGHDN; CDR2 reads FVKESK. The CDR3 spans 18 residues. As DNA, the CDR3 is TGTGCCAGCAGCCAAGTAACAAACAGAATAACGAACACCGGGGAGCTGTTTTTT. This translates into CASSQVTNRITNTGELFF.

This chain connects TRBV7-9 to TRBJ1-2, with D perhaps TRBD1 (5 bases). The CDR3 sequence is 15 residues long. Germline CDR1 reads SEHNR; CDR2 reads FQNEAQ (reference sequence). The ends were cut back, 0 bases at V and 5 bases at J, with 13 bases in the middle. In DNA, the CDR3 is TGTGCCAGCAGCTTAGCTGTGGGACTAAGGTATGGCTACACCTTC. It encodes CASSLAVGLRYGYTF. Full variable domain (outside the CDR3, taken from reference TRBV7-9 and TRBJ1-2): DTGVSQNPRHKITKRGQNVTFRCDPISEHNRLYWYRQTLGQGPEFLTYFQNEAQLEKSRLLSDRFSAERPKGSFSTLEIQRTEQGDSAMYLCASSLAVGLRYGYTFGSGTRLTVV.

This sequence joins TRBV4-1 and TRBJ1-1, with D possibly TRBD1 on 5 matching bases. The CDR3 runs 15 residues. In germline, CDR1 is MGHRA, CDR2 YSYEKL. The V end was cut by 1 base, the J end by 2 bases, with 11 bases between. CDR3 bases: TGCGCCAGCAGCCAAGGCGGGGGGGACAACACTGAAGCTTTCTTT. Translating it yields CASSQGGGDNTEAFF.

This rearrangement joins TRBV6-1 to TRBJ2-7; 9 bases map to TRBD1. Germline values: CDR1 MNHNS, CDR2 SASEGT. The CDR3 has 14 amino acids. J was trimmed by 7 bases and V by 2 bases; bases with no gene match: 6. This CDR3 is CASSEYRGRAEQYF. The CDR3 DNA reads TGTGCCAGCAGTGAATACAGGGGGCGAGCTGAGCAGTACTTC.

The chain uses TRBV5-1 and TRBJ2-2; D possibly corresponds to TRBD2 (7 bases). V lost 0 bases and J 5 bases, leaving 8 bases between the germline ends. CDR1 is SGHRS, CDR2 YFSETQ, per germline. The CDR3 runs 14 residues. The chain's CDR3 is CASSLEGGTGELFF. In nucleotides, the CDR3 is TGCGCCAGCAGCTTGGAGGGGGGGACCGGGGAGCTGTTTTTT. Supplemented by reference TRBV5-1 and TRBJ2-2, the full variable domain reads KAGVTQTPRYLIKTRGQQVTLSCSPISGHRSVSWYQQTPGQGLQFLFEYFSETQRNKGNFPGRFSGRQFSNSRSEMNVSTLELGDSALYLCASSLEGGTGELFFGEGSRLTVL.

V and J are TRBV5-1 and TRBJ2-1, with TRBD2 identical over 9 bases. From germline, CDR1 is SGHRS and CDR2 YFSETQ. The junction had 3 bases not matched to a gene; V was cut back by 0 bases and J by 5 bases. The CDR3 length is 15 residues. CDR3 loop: CASSLALAGHNEQFF. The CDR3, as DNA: TGCGCCAGCAGCTTGGCGCTAGCGGGACACAATGAGCAGTTCTTC.